Sequencing of this T cell receptor (beta chain) was carried out in a study of T cell responses to AZD1222 COVID-19 vaccine. Study in general: Recipients boosted at about 4 weeks or about 12 weeks are pooled.

The repertoire was sequenced with immunoSEQ multiplex PCR; TCRdb's copy has only in-frame clones and lacks some. The sample yields tens of thousands of clones, 80% to 85% seen once. Study-wide results and limits: Only after the peak T cell response were repertoires sampled. Clonal diversity may have been underestimated in mostly white British donors.

This CDR3 is built from 15 residues. The V segment lost 7 bases and the J segment 2 bases; nucleotides outside the gene matches: 8. The V gene's germline CDR1 is ENHRY and CDR2 SYGVKD. Concerning this clone: Its antigen is undetermined.

The sequences come from peripheral blood, collected on day 0 of AZD1222 vaccination. This chain uses TRBV10-3 with TRBJ2-3; 8 positions match TRBD2. The sequence was collected from an adult in good health. Here the CDR3 DNA reads TGTGCCATCAAGCCCGGGGGGGGCTACACAGATACGCAGTATTTT. Amino acid sequence: CAIKPGGGYTDTQYF.